A selection of T cell receptor beta chains follows, all from one sample in a study of metastatic and nonmetastatic thyroid tumors. TCRdb re-called the PCR reads through MiXCR. The data hold roughly 93,000 clones, with about 12% observed a single time. Sequenced sample: blood. The receptor set was obtained from a female donor with papillary thyroid cancer or a benign thyroid nodule (not recorded which). Some clones in this sample may be carry-over from other donors' samples. Each CDR3 is given with its conserved first and last residue. A D gene is named only where the DNA matches it firmly. Where a row states a size, it is once, few, many or the class of an expanded clone; other rows omit it.

J: TRBJ2-3
V: TRBV6-2/TRBV6-3
D: TRBD2
size: many
CDR3: CASSYRLASADTQYF
DNA: TGTGCCAGCAGTTACCGACTAGCAAGTGCAGATACGCAGTATTTT

J: TRBJ2-7
V: TRBV20-1
D: TRBD1
size: many
CDR3: CSARTGNTPYEQYF
DNA: TGCAGTGCAAGGACAGGCAATACCCCCTACGAGCAGTACTTC

J: TRBJ2-1
V: TRBV28
D: .
size: many
CDR3: CASKVIRSGYNEQFF
DNA: TGTGCCAGCAAGGTGATAAGGTCAGGGTACAATGAGCAGTTCTTC

J: TRBJ2-1
V: TRBV9
D: TRBD2
size: many
CDR3: CASSVLAGGFNEQFF
DNA: TGTGCCAGCAGCGTTCTAGCGGGGGGCTTCAATGAGCAGTTCTTC

J: TRBJ2-1
V: TRBV3-1
D: .
size: many
CDR3: CASSQEEGGIWGGANEQFF
DNA: TGTGCCAGCAGCCAAGAGGAGGGGGGGATATGGGGTGGTGCCAATGAGCAGTTCTTC

J: TRBJ2-1
V: TRBV5-1
D: TRBD2
size: many
CDR3: CASSASGTTYNEQFF
DNA: TGCGCCAGCAGCGCCTCCGGGACTACCTACAATGAGCAGTTCTTC

J: TRBJ2-1
V: TRBV28
D: .
size: many
CDR3: CASSSGQADEQFF
DNA: TGTGCCAGCAGTTCCGGACAAGCCGATGAGCAGTTCTTC

J: TRBJ1-1
V: TRBV13
D: .
size: many
CDR3: CASSLESFGEKDTEAFF
DNA: TGTGCCAGCAGCTTAGAAAGCTTTGGGGAGAAGGACACTGAAGCTTTCTTT

J: TRBJ2-7
V: TRBV20-1
D: .
size: many
CDR3: CSARDRELAGAEQYF
DNA: TGCAGTGCTAGAGATCGTGAGCTAGCTGGTGCCGAGCAGTACTTC

J: TRBJ2-5
V: TRBV28
D: TRBD2
size: many
CDR3: CASSLRVAGGPLETQYF
DNA: TGTGCCAGCAGTTTGAGGGTAGCGGGAGGGCCTTTAGAGACCCAGTACTTC

J: TRBJ2-7
V: TRBV11-2
D: .
size: many
CDR3: CASGAPTGASYEQYF
DNA: TGTGCCAGCGGCGCCCCGACAGGAGCTTCCTACGAGCAGTACTTC

J: TRBJ2-7
V: TRBV28
D: .
size: many
CDR3: CASSPIKGEGPGEQYF
DNA: TGTGCCAGCAGCCCGATAAAGGGGGAGGGGCCGGGAGAGCAGTACTTC

J: TRBJ1-4
V: TRBV9
D: TRBD1
size: many
CDR3: CASSRAGGTSNEKLFF
DNA: TGTGCCAGCAGCCGGGCAGGGGGGACGAGTAATGAAAAACTGTTTTTT

J: TRBJ2-7
V: TRBV5-5
D: .
size: many
CDR3: CASSDDGYYEQYF
DNA: TGTGCCAGCAGCGACGACGGGTATTACGAGCAGTACTTC

J: TRBJ2-7
V: TRBV28
D: TRBD1
size: many
CDR3: CASSRPGTGNYEQYF
DNA: TGTGCCAGCAGTCGCCCCGGGACAGGGAACTACGAGCAGTACTTC

J: TRBJ2-7
V: TRBV7-2
D: TRBD1
size: many
CDR3: CASSLVTGGGYEQYF
DNA: TGTGCCAGCAGCCTCGTGACAGGGGGAGGATACGAGCAGTACTTC

J: TRBJ2-1
V: TRBV6-2/TRBV6-3
D: TRBD2
size: many
CDR3: CASSLSSGSSYNEQFF
DNA: TGTGCCAGCAGTTTGTCTAGCGGGAGCTCCTACAATGAGCAGTTCTTC

J: TRBJ1-4
V: TRBV11-1
D: .
size: few
CDR3: CASSPGLSWGVGGEKLFF
DNA: TGTGCCAGCAGCCCCGGTCTATCTTGGGGCGTAGGGGGTGAAAAACTGTTTTTT

J: TRBJ2-5
V: TRBV14
D: .
size: many
CDR3: CASSQNRAGVLPGTQETQYF
DNA: TGTGCCAGCAGCCAAAATCGGGCGGGGGTCCTTCCGGGGACACAAGAGACCCAGTACTTC

J: TRBJ2-5
V: TRBV28
D: .
size: many
CDR3: CASRSLGQETQYF
DNA: TGTGCCAGCAGATCCCTTGGGCAAGAGACCCAGTACTTC

J: TRBJ1-1
V: TRBV5-5
D: TRBD1
size: many
CDR3: CASSRQGVAERFF
DNA: TGTGCCAGCAGCCGGCAGGGGGTCGCTGAACGGTTCTTT

J: TRBJ1-3
V: TRBV18
D: .
size: many
CDR3: CASGENSGNTIYF
DNA: TGTGCCAGCGGGGAGAACTCTGGAAACACCATATATTTT

J: TRBJ2-1
V: TRBV2
D: TRBD2
size: many
CDR3: CASSEWGLAGSDEQFF
DNA: TGTGCCAGCAGTGAATGGGGACTAGCGGGATCTGATGAGCAGTTCTTC

J: TRBJ2-7
V: TRBV19
D: .
size: many
CDR3: CASSFQGMGAYEQYF
DNA: TGTGCCAGTAGTTTCCAGGGGATGGGAGCCTACGAGCAGTACTTC

J: TRBJ1-6
V: TRBV18
D: TRBD1
size: many
CDR3: CASSPDRGNNSPLHF
DNA: TGTGCCAGCTCACCCGACAGGGGCAATAATTCACCCCTCCACTTT

J: TRBJ2-7
V: TRBV20-1
D: .
size: many
CDR3: CSAREGAYEQYF
DNA: TGCAGTGCTAGAGAAGGGGCCTACGAGCAGTACTTC

J: TRBJ2-7
V: TRBV9
D: TRBD2
size: once
CDR3: CASSVGSGSYEQYF
DNA: TGTGCCAGCAGCGTCGGTAGCGGGAGTTACGAGCAGTACTTC

J: TRBJ1-1
V: TRBV28
D: .
size: many
CDR3: CASSSDGGYTEAFF
DNA: TGTGCCAGCAGTTCGGACGGGGGGTACACTGAAGCTTTCTTT

J: TRBJ1-2
V: TRBV28
D: TRBD1
size: many
CDR3: CASSSGDRGFSF
DNA: TGTGCCAGCAGTTCGGGGGACAGGGGTTTTTCCTTC

J: TRBJ1-6
V: TRBV2
D: TRBD1
size: many
CDR3: CASSGQGNSPLHF
DNA: TGTGCCAGCAGCGGACAGGGGAATTCACCCCTCCACTTT

J: TRBJ2-1
V: TRBV20-1
D: TRBD2
size: many
CDR3: CSTRGGVNNEQFF
DNA: TGCTCGACTCGGGGGGGAGTTAATAATGAGCAGTTCTTC

J: TRBJ1-1
V: TRBV10-3
D: TRBD1
size: many
CDR3: CAISGIGGLSTEAFF
DNA: TGTGCCATCAGTGGGATAGGGGGCTTGAGCACTGAAGCTTTCTTT

J: TRBJ2-3
V: TRBV27
D: .
size: many
CDR3: CASTKPGITDTQYF
DNA: TGTGCCAGTACGAAACCGGGGATCACAGATACGCAGTATTTT

J: TRBJ2-3
V: TRBV11-1
D: TRBD2
size: .
CDR3: CASSSAGGPEDTQYF
DNA: TGTGCCAGCAGCTCAGCGGGAGGGCCGGAAGATACGCAGTATTTT

J: TRBJ2-3
V: TRBV27
D: .
size: many
CDR3: CASSLKSTDTQYF
DNA: TGTGCCAGCAGTCTCAAAAGCACAGATACGCAGTATTTT

J: TRBJ1-2
V: TRBV18
D: TRBD1
size: many
CDR3: CASSPGTGDNYGYTF
DNA: TGTGCCAGCTCACCAGGGACAGGGGATAATTATGGCTACACCTTC

J: TRBJ1-2
V: TRBV24-1
D: .
size: many
CDR3: CATSDGVSYGYTF
DNA: TGTGCCACCAGTGATGGAGTATCATATGGCTACACCTTC

J: TRBJ2-3
V: TRBV28
D: TRBD2
size: many
CDR3: CASSETSGRVADTQYF
DNA: TGTGCCAGCAGTGAGACTAGCGGGAGGGTTGCAGATACGCAGTATTTT

J: TRBJ1-1
V: TRBV19
D: TRBD1
size: many
CDR3: CASSIPNRGRTEAFF
DNA: TGTGCCAGTAGTATCCCAAACAGGGGAAGGACTGAAGCTTTCTTT

J: TRBJ1-2
V: TRBV7-2
D: .
size: many
CDR3: CASSLDYGYTF
DNA: TGTGCCAGCAGCTTGGACTATGGCTACACCTTC

J: TRBJ2-3
V: TRBV7-9
D: .
size: few
CDR3: CASSRDIFVDTQYF
DNA: TGTGCCAGCAGTCGGGATATCTTTGTAGATACGCAGTATTTT

J: TRBJ2-7
V: TRBV6-1
D: TRBD1
size: many
CDR3: CASRMDRASEQYF
DNA: TGTGCCAGCAGAATGGACAGGGCTTCCGAGCAGTACTTC

J: TRBJ1-3
V: TRBV5-4
D: .
size: many
CDR3: CASSLARENTIYF
DNA: TGTGCCAGCAGCTTAGCGCGCGAGAACACCATATATTTT

J: TRBJ2-7
V: TRBV4-3
D: TRBD1
size: medium-sized
CDR3: CASSQTLRDSAYEQYF
DNA: TGCGCCAGCAGCCAGACCCTCCGGGACAGTGCCTACGAGCAGTACTTC

J: TRBJ2-7
V: TRBV30
D: .
size: few
CDR3: CAWSVAHSYEQYF
DNA: TGTGCCTGGTCTGTGGCCCACTCCTACGAGCAGTACTTC

J: TRBJ1-2
V: TRBV19
D: TRBD1
size: many
CDR3: CASSTTGGGYTF
DNA: TGTGCCAGTAGTACGACAGGGGGTGGCTACACCTTC

J: TRBJ1-3
V: TRBV20-1
D: .
size: .
CDR3: CSARRRTDSGNTIYF
DNA: TGCAGTGCTAGACGACGGACGGACTCTGGAAACACCATATATTTT

J: TRBJ2-2
V: TRBV20-1
D: .
size: many
CDR3: CSARDPRGVNTGELFF
DNA: TGCAGTGCTAGAGATCCGCGCGGGGTAAACACCGGGGAGCTGTTTTTT